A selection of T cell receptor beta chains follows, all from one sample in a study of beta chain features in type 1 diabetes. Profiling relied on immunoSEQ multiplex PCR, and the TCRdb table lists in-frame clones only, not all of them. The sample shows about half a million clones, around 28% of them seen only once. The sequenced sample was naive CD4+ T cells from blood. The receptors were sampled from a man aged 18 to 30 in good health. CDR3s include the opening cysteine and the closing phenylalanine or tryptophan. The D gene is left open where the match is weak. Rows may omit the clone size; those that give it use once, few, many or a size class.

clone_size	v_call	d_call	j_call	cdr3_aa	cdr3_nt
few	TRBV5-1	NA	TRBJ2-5	CASSLEETQYF	TGCGCCAGCAGCTTAGAGGAGACCCAGTACTTC
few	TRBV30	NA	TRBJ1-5	CAWSARGGQPQHF	TGTGCCTGGAGTGCGCGGGGGGGCCAGCCCCAGCATTTT
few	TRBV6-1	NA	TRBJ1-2	CASSEQGNYGYTF	TGTGCCAGCAGTGAACAGGGGAACTATGGCTACACCTTC
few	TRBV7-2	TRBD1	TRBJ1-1	CASSATGTVNTEAFF	TGTGCCAGCAGCGCGACCGGGACAGTGAACACTGAAGCTTTCTTT
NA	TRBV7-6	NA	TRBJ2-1	CASSLGLAWYNEQFF	TGTGCCAGCAGCTTAGGTCTAGCTTGGTACAATGAGCAGTTCTTC
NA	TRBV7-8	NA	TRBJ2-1	CASSPTSYNEQFF	TGTGCCAGCAGCCCAACCTCCTACAATGAGCAGTTCTTC
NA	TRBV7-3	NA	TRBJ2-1	CASSLTGQGANEQFF	TGTGCCAGCAGCTTAACTGGACAAGGCGCCAATGAGCAGTTCTTC
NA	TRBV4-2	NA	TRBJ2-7	CASSQGKGYYEQYF	TGTGCCAGCAGCCAAGGGAAGGGGTACTACGAGCAGTACTTC
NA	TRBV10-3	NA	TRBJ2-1	CAISVRERSDEQFF	TGTGCCATCAGTGTCCGCGAGCGGAGCGATGAGCAGTTCTTC
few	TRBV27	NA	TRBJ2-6	CASSFSGFAGANVLTF	TGTGCCAGCAGTTTCTCAGGGTTTGCTGGGGCCAACGTCCTGACTTTC
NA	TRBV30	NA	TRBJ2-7	CAWRTFREQYF	TGTGCCTGGAGGACCTTCCGCGAGCAGTACTTC
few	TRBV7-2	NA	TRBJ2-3	CASSQGRGGAPSTDTQYF	TGTGCCAGCAGCCAGGGGCGGGGAGGGGCCCCTAGCACAGATACGCAGTATTTT
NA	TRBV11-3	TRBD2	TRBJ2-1	CASSELTSGENEQFF	TGTGCCAGCAGCGAGCTGACTAGCGGAGAGAATGAGCAGTTCTTC
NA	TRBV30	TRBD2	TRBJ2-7	CAWSVRLAGGYEQYF	TGTGCCTGGAGTGTACGACTAGCGGGAGGTTACGAGCAGTACTTC
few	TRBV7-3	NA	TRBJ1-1	CASNHRVSTEAFF	TGTGCCAGCAACCACAGGGTTAGTACTGAAGCTTTCTTT
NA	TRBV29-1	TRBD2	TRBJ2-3	CSDLAGGSADTQYF	TGCAGCGACCTAGCGGGGGGGAGCGCAGATACGCAGTATTTT
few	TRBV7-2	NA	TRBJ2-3	CASSTDAAGYTDTQYF	TGTGCCAGCAGCACCGACGCGGCGGGGTACACAGATACGCAGTATTTT
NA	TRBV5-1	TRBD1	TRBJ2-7	CASSSDRGRDEQYF	TGCGCCAGCAGCTCGGACAGGGGGCGAGACGAGCAGTACTTC
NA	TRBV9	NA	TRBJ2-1	CASRANGGPYNEQFF	TGTGCCAGCAGGGCAAACGGAGGTCCTTACAATGAGCAGTTCTTC
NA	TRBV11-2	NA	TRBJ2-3	CASTPLWAEDTQYF	TGTGCCAGCACTCCCCTATGGGCGGAAGATACGCAGTATTTT
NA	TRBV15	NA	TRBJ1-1	CATSTGQSGDTEAFF	TGTGCCACCAGCACCGGACAGTCGGGGGACACTGAAGCTTTCTTT
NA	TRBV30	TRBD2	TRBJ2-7	CAWSPSGRSYEQYF	TGTGCCTGGAGTCCTAGCGGACGCTCCTACGAGCAGTACTTC
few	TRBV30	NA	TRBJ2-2	CAWSRLSGGELFF	TGTGCCTGGAGTCGTCTATCCGGCGGGGAGCTGTTTTTT
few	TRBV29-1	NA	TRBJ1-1	CSVEDQLAFF	TGCAGCGTTGAAGATCAGCTGGCTTTCTTT
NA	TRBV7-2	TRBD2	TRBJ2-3	CASRISGRARADTQYF	TGTGCCAGCAGGATTAGCGGGAGGGCCAGGGCAGATACGCAGTATTTT
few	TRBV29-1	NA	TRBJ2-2	CSVQGHTGELFF	TGCAGCGTTCAGGGGCACACCGGGGAGCTGTTTTTT
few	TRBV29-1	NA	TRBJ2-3	CSVAGREGTDTQYF	TGCAGCGTCGCCGGCAGGGAGGGCACAGATACGCAGTATTTT
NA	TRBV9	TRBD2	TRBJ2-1	CASSAAGTSGIGSYNEQFF	TGTGCCAGCAGCGCTGCCGGGACTAGCGGGATTGGCTCCTACAATGAGCAGTTCTTC
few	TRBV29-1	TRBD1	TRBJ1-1	CSVARGRDTEAFF	TGCAGCGTTGCCAGGGGGCGAGACACTGAAGCTTTCTTT
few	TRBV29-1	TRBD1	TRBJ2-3	CSVEDGGQRTDTQYF	TGCAGCGTTGAAGATGGGGGACAGAGAACAGATACGCAGTATTTT
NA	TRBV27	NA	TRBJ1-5	CASSLRQSSNQPQHF	TGTGCCAGCAGTTTAAGACAGAGCAGCAATCAGCCCCAGCATTTT
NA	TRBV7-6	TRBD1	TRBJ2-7	CASSYRGTGEQYF	TGTGCCAGCAGCTACAGGGGAACGGGCGAGCAGTACTTC
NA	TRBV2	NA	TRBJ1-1	CARGRMNTEAFF	TGTGCCAGGGGACGGATGAACACTGAAGCTTTCTTT
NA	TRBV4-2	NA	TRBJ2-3	CASSQDRDSTGTDTQYF	TGTGCCAGCAGCCAAGATCGAGACAGCACGGGCACAGATACGCAGTATTTT
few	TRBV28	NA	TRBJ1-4	CASSLNEKLFF	TGTGCCAGCAGTTTAAATGAAAAACTGTTTTTT
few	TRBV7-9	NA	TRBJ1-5	CASGKGYQPQHF	TGTGCCAGCGGCAAAGGATATCAGCCCCAGCATTTT